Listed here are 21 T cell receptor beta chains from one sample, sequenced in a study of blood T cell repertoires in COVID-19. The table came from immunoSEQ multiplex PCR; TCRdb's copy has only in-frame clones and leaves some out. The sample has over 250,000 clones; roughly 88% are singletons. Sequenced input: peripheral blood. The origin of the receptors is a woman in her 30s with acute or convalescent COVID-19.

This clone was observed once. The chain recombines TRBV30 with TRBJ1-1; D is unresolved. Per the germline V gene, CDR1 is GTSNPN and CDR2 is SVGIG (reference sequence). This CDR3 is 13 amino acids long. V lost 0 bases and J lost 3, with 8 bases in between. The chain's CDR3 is CAWSVRRDTEAFF. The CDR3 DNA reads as TGTGCCTGGAGTGTACGGAGGGACACTGAAGCTTTCTTT.

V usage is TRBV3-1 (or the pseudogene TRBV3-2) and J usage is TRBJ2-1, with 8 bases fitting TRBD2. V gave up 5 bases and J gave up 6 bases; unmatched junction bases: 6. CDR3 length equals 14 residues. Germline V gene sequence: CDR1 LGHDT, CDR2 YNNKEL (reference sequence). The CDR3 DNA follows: TGTGCCAGCAGCGATCGAGCGGGAGTCAATGAGCAGTTCTTC. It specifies CASSDRAGVNEQFF.

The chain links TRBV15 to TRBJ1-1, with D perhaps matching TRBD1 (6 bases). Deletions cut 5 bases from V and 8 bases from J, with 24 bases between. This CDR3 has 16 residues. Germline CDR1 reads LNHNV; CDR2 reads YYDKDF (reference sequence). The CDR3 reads CATSFDFRFQGREAFF. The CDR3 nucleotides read TGTGCCACCAGCTTCGATTTTCGATTTCAGGGGCGGGAAGCTTTCTTT.

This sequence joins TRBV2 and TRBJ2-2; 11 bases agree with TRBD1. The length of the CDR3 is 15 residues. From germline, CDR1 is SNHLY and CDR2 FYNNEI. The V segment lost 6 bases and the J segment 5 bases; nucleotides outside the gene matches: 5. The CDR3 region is CASRKDRGRTGELFF. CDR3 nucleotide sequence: TGTGCCAGCAGGAAGGACAGGGGGCGGACCGGGGAGCTGTTTTTT.

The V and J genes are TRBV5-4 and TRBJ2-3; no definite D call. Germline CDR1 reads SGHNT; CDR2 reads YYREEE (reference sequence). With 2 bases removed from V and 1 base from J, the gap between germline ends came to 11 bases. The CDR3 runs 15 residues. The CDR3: CASSFSIAGTDTQYF. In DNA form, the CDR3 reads TGTGCCAGCAGCTTCTCGATAGCCGGCACAGATACGCAGTATTTT.

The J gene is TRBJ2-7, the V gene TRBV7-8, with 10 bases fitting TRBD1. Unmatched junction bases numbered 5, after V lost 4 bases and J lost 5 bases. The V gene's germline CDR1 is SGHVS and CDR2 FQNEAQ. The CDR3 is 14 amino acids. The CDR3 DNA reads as TGTGCCAGCAGCTCGATGGGACAGGGGAACGAGCAGTACTTC. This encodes CASSSMGQGNEQYF.

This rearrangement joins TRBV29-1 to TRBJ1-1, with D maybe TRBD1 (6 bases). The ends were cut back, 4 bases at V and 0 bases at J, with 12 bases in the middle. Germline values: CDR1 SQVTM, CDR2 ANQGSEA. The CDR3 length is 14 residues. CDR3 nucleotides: TGCAGCGTTGCCGGGACAAAAATGAACACTGAAGCTTTCTTT. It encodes CSVAGTKMNTEAFF.

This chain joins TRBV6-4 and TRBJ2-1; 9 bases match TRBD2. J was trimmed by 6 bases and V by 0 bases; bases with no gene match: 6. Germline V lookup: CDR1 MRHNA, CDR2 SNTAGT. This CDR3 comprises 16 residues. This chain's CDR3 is CASSDSAGGPSNEQFF. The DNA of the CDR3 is TGTGCCAGCAGTGACTCCGCGGGAGGGCCCTCCAATGAGCAGTTCTTC.

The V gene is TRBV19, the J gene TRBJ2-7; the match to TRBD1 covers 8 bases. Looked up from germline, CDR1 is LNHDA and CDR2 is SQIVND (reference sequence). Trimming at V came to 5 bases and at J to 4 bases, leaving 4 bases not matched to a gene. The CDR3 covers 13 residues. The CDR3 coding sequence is TGTGCCAGTAGTCAGGGACAGGCATACGAGCAGTACTTC. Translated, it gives CASSQGQAYEQYF.

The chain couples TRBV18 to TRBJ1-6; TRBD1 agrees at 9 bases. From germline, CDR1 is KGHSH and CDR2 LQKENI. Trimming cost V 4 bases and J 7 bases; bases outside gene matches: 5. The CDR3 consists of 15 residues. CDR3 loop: CASSLPGQGNSPLHF. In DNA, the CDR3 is TGTGCCAGCTCACTCCCGGGACAGGGAAATTCACCCCTCCACTTT.

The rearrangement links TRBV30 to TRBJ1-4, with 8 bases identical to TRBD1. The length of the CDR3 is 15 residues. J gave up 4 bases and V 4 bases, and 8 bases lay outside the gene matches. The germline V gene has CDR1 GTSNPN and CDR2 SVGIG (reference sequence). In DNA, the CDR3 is TGTGCCTGGAATCGACAGGGGTTTGGTAATGAAAAACTGTTTTTT. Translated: CAWNRQGFGNEKLFF.

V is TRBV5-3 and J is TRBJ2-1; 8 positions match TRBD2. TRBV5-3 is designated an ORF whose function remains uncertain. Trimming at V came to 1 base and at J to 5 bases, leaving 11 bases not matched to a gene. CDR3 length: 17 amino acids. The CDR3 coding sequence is TGTGCCAGAAGCTTGTGTAGCCGGACTAGCAAACACAATGAGCAGTTCTTC. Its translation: CARSLCSRTSKHNEQFF.

CDR3 coding DNA: TGTGCCAGCAGCTTAGACGGACAGGCGGACTACGAGCAGTACTTC. It yields the protein CASSLDGQADYEQYF. The gene calls are TRBV11-2 and TRBJ2-7; 7 nucleotides line up with TRBD1. V trimming: 0 bases; J trimming: 3 bases; junction bases outside the gene matches: 5. The CDR3 has 15 residues. Germline V gene lookup returns CDR1 SGHAT and CDR2 FQNNGV. The entire variable domain, with the rest obtained from reference TRBV11-2 and TRBJ2-7, is as follows: EAGVAQSPRYKIIEKRQSVAFWCNPISGHATLYWYQQILGQGPKLLIQFQNNGVVDDSQLPKDRFSAERLKGVDSTLKIQPAKLEDSAVYLCASSLDGQADYEQYFGPGTRLTVT.

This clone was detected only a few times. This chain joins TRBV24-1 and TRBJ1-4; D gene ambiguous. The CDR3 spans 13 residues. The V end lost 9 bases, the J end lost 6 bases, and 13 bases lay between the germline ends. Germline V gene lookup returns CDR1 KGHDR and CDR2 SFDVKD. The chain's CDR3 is CATQSPRDEKLFF. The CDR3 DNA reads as TGTGCCACCCAATCTCCCCGGGATGAAAAACTGTTTTTT.

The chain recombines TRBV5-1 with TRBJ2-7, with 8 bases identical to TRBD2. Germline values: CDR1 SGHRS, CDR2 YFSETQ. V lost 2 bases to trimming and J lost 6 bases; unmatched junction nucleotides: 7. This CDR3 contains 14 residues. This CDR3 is CASSFGTRSLEQYF. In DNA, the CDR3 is TGCGCCAGCAGCTTTGGGACTAGGTCCCTCGAGCAGTACTTC.

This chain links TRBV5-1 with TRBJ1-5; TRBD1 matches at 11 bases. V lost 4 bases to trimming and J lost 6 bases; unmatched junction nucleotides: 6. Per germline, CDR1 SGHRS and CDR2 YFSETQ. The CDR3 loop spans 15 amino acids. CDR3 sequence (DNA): TGCGCCAGCAGCCCCGGGACAGGGGGAGGTCAGCCCCAGCATTTT. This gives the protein CASSPGTGGGQPQHF.

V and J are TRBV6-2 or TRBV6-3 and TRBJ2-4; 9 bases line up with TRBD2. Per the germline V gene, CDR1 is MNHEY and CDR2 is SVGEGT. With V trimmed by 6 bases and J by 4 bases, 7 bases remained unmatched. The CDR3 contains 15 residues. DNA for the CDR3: TGTGCCAGCAGGCCTAGCGGGATTGGTAAAAACATTCAGTACTTC. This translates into CASRPSGIGKNIQYF.

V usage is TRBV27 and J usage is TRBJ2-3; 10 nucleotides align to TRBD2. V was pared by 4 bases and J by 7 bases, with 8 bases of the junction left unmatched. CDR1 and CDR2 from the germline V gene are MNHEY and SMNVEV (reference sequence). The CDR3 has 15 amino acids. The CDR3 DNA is TGTGCCAGCAGTTCCCCGGGTAGCGGGAGGTATACGCAGTATTTT. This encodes CASSSPGSGRYTQYF.

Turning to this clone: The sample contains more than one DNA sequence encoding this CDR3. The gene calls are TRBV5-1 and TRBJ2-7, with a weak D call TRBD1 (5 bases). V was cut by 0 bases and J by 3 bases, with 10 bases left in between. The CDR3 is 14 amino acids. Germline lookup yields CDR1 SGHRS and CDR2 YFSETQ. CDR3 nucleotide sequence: TGCGCCAGCAGCTTGGGGCAGGGCGGCTACGAGCAGTACTTC. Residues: CASSLGQGGYEQYF. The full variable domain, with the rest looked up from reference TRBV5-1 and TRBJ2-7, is KAGVTQTPRYLIKTRGQQVTLSCSPISGHRSVSWYQQTPGQGLQFLFEYFSETQRNKGNFPGRFSGRQFSNSRSEMNVSTLELGDSALYLCASSLGQGGYEQYFGPGTRLTVT.

As DNA, the CDR3 is TGTGCCAGCAGCCCGCTGCTAGGCTCACCCCTCCACTTT. Translating gives CASSPLLGSPLHF. V is TRBV5-6 and J is TRBJ1-6; D gene ambiguous. The ends were cut back, 4 bases at V and 10 bases at J, with 12 bases in the middle. The CDR3 sequence is 13 residues long. Germline lookup yields CDR1 SGHDT and CDR2 YYEEEE.

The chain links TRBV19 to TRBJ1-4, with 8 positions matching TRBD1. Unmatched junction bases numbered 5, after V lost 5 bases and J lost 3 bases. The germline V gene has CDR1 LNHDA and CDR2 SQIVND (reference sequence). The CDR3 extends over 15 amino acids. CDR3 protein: CASSQGARANEKLFF. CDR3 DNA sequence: TGTGCCAGTAGTCAGGGGGCTCGGGCTAATGAAAAACTGTTTTTT.